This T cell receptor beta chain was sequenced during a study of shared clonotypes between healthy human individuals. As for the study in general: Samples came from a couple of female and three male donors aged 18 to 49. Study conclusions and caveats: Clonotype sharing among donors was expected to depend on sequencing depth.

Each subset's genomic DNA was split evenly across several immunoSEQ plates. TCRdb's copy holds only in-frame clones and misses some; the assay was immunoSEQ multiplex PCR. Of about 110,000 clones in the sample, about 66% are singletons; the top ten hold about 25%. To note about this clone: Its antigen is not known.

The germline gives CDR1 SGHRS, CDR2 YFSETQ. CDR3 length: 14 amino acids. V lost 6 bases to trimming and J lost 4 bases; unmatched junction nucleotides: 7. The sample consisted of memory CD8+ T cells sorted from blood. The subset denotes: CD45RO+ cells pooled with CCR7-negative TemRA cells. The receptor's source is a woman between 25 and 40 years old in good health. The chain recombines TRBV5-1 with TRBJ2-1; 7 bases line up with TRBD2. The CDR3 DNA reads TGCGCCAGCATAGCTAGCGGAGGTTACAATGAGCAGTTCTTC. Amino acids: CASIASGGYNEQFF. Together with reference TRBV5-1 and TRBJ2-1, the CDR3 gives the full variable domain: KAGVTQTPRYLIKTRGQQVTLSCSPISGHRSVSWYQQTPGQGLQFLFEYFSETQRNKGNFPGRFSGRQFSNSRSEMNVSTLELGDSALYLCASIASGGYNEQFFGPGTRLTVL.